This entry lists 24 T cell receptor beta chains sequenced from one sample in a study of Tregs in tolerant kidney transplant recipients. The data were produced by immunoSEQ multiplex PCR, yet TCRdb's version contains in-frame clones alone and is incomplete. The table includes roughly 250,000 clones, approximately 84% detected once. The sample taken for sequencing was CD4+ T cells from blood. These receptors were collected from a human donor in good health.

With respect to this clone: Other DNA sequences in the sample encode the same CDR3. CDR3 DNA: TGTGCCAGCAGTCCGGGGAACGCCCGGGTTGGCTACACCTTC. Translated, it gives CASSPGNARVGYTF. V and J are TRBV7-3 and TRBJ1-2, with D uncertain. The V gene's germline CDR1 is SGHTA and CDR2 FQGTGA. With 6 bases removed from V and 7 bases from J, the gap between germline ends came to 18 bases. The CDR3 is made up of 14 amino acids.

The chain carries TRBV6-6 and TRBJ2-7; D not resolved. The CDR3 is 15 residues long. With 11 bases removed from V and 0 bases from J, the gap between germline ends came to 20 bases. CDR1 is MNHNY, CDR2 SVGAGI, per germline (reference sequence). The CDR3 is CAVQRTARSSYEQYF. CDR3 nucleotide sequence: TGTGCCGTCCAAAGAACAGCGCGAAGCTCCTACGAGCAGTACTTC.

The chain is built from TRBV29-1 and TRBJ2-5; D may match TRBD1 or TRBD2 (5 bases each). CDR1 and CDR2 (germline): SQVTM, ANQGSEA. V shed 7 bases and J shed 4 bases, with 22 bases lying between them. CDR3 length equals 15 residues. The CDR3: CSAVYGTDRGETQYF. In DNA, the CDR3 is TGCAGCGCTGTCTATGGGACCGACAGAGGAGAGACCCAGTACTTC.

This CDR3 reads CASSTGTRHTGELFF. The CDR3 DNA reads as TGTGCCAGCAGCACTGGGACCAGGCACACCGGGGAGCTGTTTTTT. This chain joins TRBV5-4 and TRBJ2-2, with D perhaps matching TRBD1 or TRBD2 (5 bases each). Trimming cost V 4 bases and J 3 bases, with 13 bases left between them. Germline lookup yields CDR1 SGHNT and CDR2 YYREEE (reference sequence). CDR3 length: 15 residues. The full variable domain, with the rest looked up from reference TRBV5-4 and TRBJ2-2, is ETGVTQSPTHLIKTRGQQVTLRCSSQSGHNTVSWYQQALGQGPQFIFQYYREEENGRGNFPPRFSGLQFPNYSSELNVNALELDDSALYLCASSTGTRHTGELFFGEGSRLTVL.

The chain uses TRBV19 and TRBJ1-2, with D possibly TRBD1 on 5 matching bases. CDR1 is LNHDA, CDR2 SQIVND, per germline (reference sequence). Trimming shortened V by 5 bases and J by 4 bases, and 17 bases separated the two germline ends. The CDR3 has 15 amino acids. The CDR3 is CASSVGGEGSYGYTF. The CDR3, as DNA: TGTGCCAGTAGTGTCGGGGGGGAGGGAAGCTATGGCTACACCTTC.

This rearrangement joins TRBV7-8 to TRBJ2-5, with unresolved D. CDR1 and CDR2 from the germline V gene are SGHVS and FQNEAQ. This CDR3 has 15 residues. V was clipped by 0 bases and J by 5 bases, with 13 bases between them. The CDR3 is CASSLAARPGETQYF. The CDR3 nucleotides are TGTGCCAGCAGCTTAGCGGCTAGACCCGGCGAGACCCAGTACTTC.

V is TRBV9 and J is TRBJ2-2; 9 nucleotides align to TRBD2. The junction had 9 bases not matched to a gene; V was cut back by 6 bases and J by 3 bases. The CDR3 spans 16 residues. CDR1 is SGDLS and CDR2 is YYNGEE in the germline V gene. In nucleotides, the CDR3 is TGTGCCAGCAAGGCAGGAGCGGGGGGATACACCGGGGAGCTGTTTTTT. Encoded protein: CASKAGAGGYTGELFF.

V usage is TRBV30 and J usage is TRBJ1-5; D remains unclear. The CDR3 contains 16 residues. The germline V and J ends were trimmed by 0 bases and 7 bases, with 19 bases remaining between them. Germline CDR1 is GTSNPN and CDR2 is SVGIG (reference sequence). CDR3 DNA sequence: TGTGCCTGGAGTGTAAGCCAAGGTAGCTGGAACCAGCCCCAGCATTTT. It yields the protein CAWSVSQGSWNQPQHF.

V usage is TRBV6-5 and J usage is TRBJ2-5, with a weak D call TRBD1 (6 bases). Judging by the DNA end, TRBJ2-7 fits better; the J call may be wrong. CDR1 and CDR2 from the germline V gene are MNHEY and SVGAGI. The CDR3 extends over 15 amino acids. The CDR3 DNA is TGTGCCAGCAGACCCTCGACAGGTACTTCCTACGAGCAGTACTTC. Translating gives CASRPSTGTSYEQYF.

This clone was counted a single time. The chain recombines TRBV5-4 with TRBJ1-1; the match to TRBD1 covers 7 bases. Germline CDR1 SGHNT, CDR2 YYREEE (reference sequence). This CDR3 region has 16 residues. Trimming took 7 bases from V and 3 from J; bases not matched to a gene: 15. CDR3 loop: CASRLRGGSTYTEAFF. In DNA form, the CDR3 reads TGTGCCAGCCGTTTAAGAGGGGGCTCTACGTACACTGAAGCTTTCTTT.

This sequence joins TRBV7-2 and TRBJ1-2; perhaps TRBD1 as D (5 bases). Between the trimmed V and J ends, which lost 3 bases and 2 bases, there was a span of 13 bases. The germline CDR1 and CDR2 sequences are SGHTA and FQGNSA. This CDR3 is 15 amino acids long. The CDR3 sequence: CASSFQPGPNYGYTF. In DNA form, the CDR3 reads TGTGCCAGCAGCTTTCAACCGGGACCGAACTATGGCTACACCTTC.

The sample holds a few counts of this clone. This chain joins TRBV5-4 and TRBJ1-2, with a weak D call TRBD1 (6 bases). V lost 4 bases, J lost 8 bases, and 27 bases lay in between. Germline CDR1 reads SGHNT; CDR2 reads YYREEE (reference sequence). The CDR3 runs to 17 residues. The CDR3 protein is CASSPGGTHYVQGGYTF. CDR3 DNA sequence: TGTGCCAGCAGCCCGGGGGGGACACATTATGTTCAGGGCGGCTACACCTTC. The variable domain in full, with the rest retrieved from reference TRBV5-4 and TRBJ1-2, is ETGVTQSPTHLIKTRGQQVTLRCSSQSGHNTVSWYQQALGQGPQFIFQYYREEENGRGNFPPRFSGLQFPNYSSELNVNALELDDSALYLCASSPGGTHYVQGGYTFGSGTRLTVV.

As for this clone: Germline and junction disagree at one end, which may indicate a read error. V is TRBV6-5 and J is TRBJ2-5, with a tentative D call TRBD1 (6 bases). Germline lookup yields CDR1 MNHEY and CDR2 SVGAGI. The CDR3 contains 15 residues. The CDR3 loop reads CASSSYGTHQVTQYF. The CDR3 DNA reads TGTGCCAGCAGTTCGTACGGGACACATCAAGTGACCCAGTACTTC.

The chain combines TRBV18 with TRBJ2-2, with D tentatively TRBD1 or TRBD2 (6 bases each). Germline V gene data show CDR1 as KGHSH and CDR2 as LQKENI. The CDR3 has 14 amino acids. Trimming took off 5 bases at V and 7 bases at J, with 14 bases between the two ends. CDR3 bases: TGTGCCAGCTCAACCGATCGGGGGCGCGGGGAGCTGTTTTTT. Its protein product is CASSTDRGRGELFF. Full variable domain (outside the CDR3, taken from reference TRBV18 and TRBJ2-2): NAGVMQNPRHLVRRRGQEARLRCSPMKGHSHVYWYRQLPEEGLKFMVYLQKENIIDESGMPKERFSAEFPKEGPSILRIQQVVRGDSAAYFCASSTDRGRGELFFGEGSRLTVL.

J is TRBJ2-7 and V is TRBV19; D might be TRBD1 (6 bases). Trimming removed 6 bases from V and 4 bases from J, with 7 bases in between. The germline V gene has CDR1 LNHDA and CDR2 SQIVND (reference sequence). This CDR3 spans 11 amino acids. CDR3 sequence: CASRQGYEQYF. CDR3 DNA: TGTGCCAGTAGACAGGGTTACGAGCAGTACTTC.

V and J are TRBV5-1 and TRBJ2-7; 8 nucleotides align to TRBD2. This CDR3 comprises 18 residues. Germline CDR1 reads SGHRS; CDR2 reads YFSETQ. The V gene end was trimmed by 4 bases and the J gene end by 5 bases; junction bases not matched to a gene: 20. The CDR3 sequence: CASSPLGDGSGAPNEQYF. The CDR3, as DNA: TGCGCCAGCAGCCCTCTGGGGGATGGTAGCGGGGCCCCTAACGAGCAGTACTTC.

This chain uses TRBV6-5 with TRBJ2-7; D uncertain. This CDR3 contains 12 residues. Germline lookup yields CDR1 MNHEY and CDR2 SVGAGI. Trimming cost V 2 bases and J 6 bases, with 8 bases left between them. The CDR3 DNA reads as TGTGCCAGCAGTTACGTAGGGCGCGAGCAGTACTTC. Translation gives CASSYVGREQYF.

The chain couples TRBV6-5 to TRBJ2-7, with 8 bases that match TRBD1. This CDR3 region has 14 residues. Germline-derived CDR1 and CDR2 are MNHEY and SVGAGI. The trim removed 6 bases at V and 3 bases at J, leaving 7 bases unmatched. CDR3 coding DNA: TGTGCCAGCAGCCGGACAGGGAAGGACTACGAGCAGTACTTC. Its translation is CASSRTGKDYEQYF.

This chain uses TRBV29-1 with TRBJ2-1, with 10 bases matching TRBD2. V lost 7 bases and J lost 7; bases outside the gene matches: 13. The CDR3 has 15 amino acids. Per germline, CDR1 SQVTM and CDR2 ANQGSEA. The CDR3 nucleotides read TGCAGCGCTGCACCGCTAGCGGGAGAGGGAAATGAGCAGTTCTTC. The encoded protein is CSAAPLAGEGNEQFF.

The rearrangement joins TRBV6-5 to TRBJ1-1; a possible D gene is TRBD1 (6 bases). The CDR3 loop spans 15 amino acids. The ends were cut back, 4 bases at V and 8 bases at J, with 20 bases in the middle. Looked up from germline, CDR1 is MNHEY and CDR2 is SVGAGI. The CDR3 bases are TGTGCCAGCAGTTCCCCCCCAGGGGTGGGGTACGAAGCTTTCTTT. Translation: CASSSPPGVGYEAFF.

This chain joins TRBV9 and TRBJ1-4, with D possibly TRBD1 on 6 matching bases. Germline assignment: CDR1 SGDLS and CDR2 YYNGEE. The CDR3 consists of 14 residues. Deletions cut 3 bases from V and 4 bases from J, with 10 bases between. The CDR3 nucleotides read TGTGCCAGCAGCGATCGGGGGCTTAATGAAAAACTGTTTTTT. This translates into CASSDRGLNEKLFF. Based on the CDR3 plus reference TRBV9 and TRBJ1-4, the full variable domain is DSGVTQTPKHLITATGQRVTLRCSPRSGDLSVYWYQQSLDQGLQFLIQYYNGEERAKGNILERFSAQQFPDLHSELNLSSLELGDSALYFCASSDRGLNEKLFFGSGTQLSVL.

The chain uses TRBV28 and TRBJ1-5, with a weak D call TRBD1 (5 bases). This CDR3 has 13 amino acids. The germline V gene has CDR1 MDHEN and CDR2 SYDVKM. Here the CDR3 reads CVTASGRVKPQHF. CDR3 nucleotide sequence: TGTGTTACCGCATCAGGGAGGGTCAAGCCCCAGCATTTT.

The chain combines TRBV7-9 with TRBJ1-2; no clear D gene. This CDR3 contains 14 residues. CDR1 is SEHNR, CDR2 FQNEAQ, per germline (reference sequence). Between the trimmed V and J ends, which lost 5 bases and 5 bases, there was a span of 15 bases. The CDR3 reads CASSRPGKGYGYTF. The CDR3 bases are TGTGCCAGCAGCCGACCTGGAAAAGGGTATGGCTACACCTTC.

This clone was counted only a few times. Other DNA sequences within the sample encode an identical CDR3. The chain's CDR3 is CASRGPGPPYEQYF. In DNA, the CDR3 is TGTGCCAGCAGGGGTCCAGGGCCTCCCTACGAGCAGTACTTC. This chain links TRBV6-6 with TRBJ2-7, with a tentative D call TRBD1 (5 bases). Germline values: CDR1 MNHNY, CDR2 SVGAGI (reference sequence). Trimming stripped 6 bases from V and 2 bases from J, with 14 bases between. The CDR3 consists of 14 residues.